Listed below are T cell receptor beta chains from one sample, sequenced in a study of CXCR3-negative and CXCR3-positive naive CD8 T cells. Following a re-call of the 5' RACE reads, TCRdb has one entry per CDR3 protein and lacks DNA. The listing records some 140,000 distinct CDR3 sequences. The specimen was naive CXCR3+ CD8+ T cells from blood. These receptor sequences come from a human donor in good health. Some clones in this sample may be carry-over from other donors' samples. Both conserved end residues are part of each CDR3.

j_call: TRBJ2-2
v_call: TRBV15
cdr3_aa: CATSRGTEGAVTGELFF

j_call: TRBJ2-1
v_call: TRBV12-3/TRBV12-4
cdr3_aa: CASSSGLAGSNEQFF

j_call: TRBJ2-7
v_call: TRBV20-1
cdr3_aa: CSARWRQPLSYEQYF

j_call: TRBJ1-1
v_call: TRBV9
cdr3_aa: CASSVVPANTEAFF

j_call: TRBJ1-5
v_call: TRBV28
cdr3_aa: CASSPTGSNQPQHF

j_call: TRBJ2-7
v_call: TRBV7-9
cdr3_aa: CASSRREDRSSSYEQYF

j_call: TRBJ1-2
v_call: TRBV7-8
cdr3_aa: CASSLEPGTSLRGYTF

j_call: TRBJ2-3
v_call: TRBV15
cdr3_aa: CATSGRSRVAETDTQYF

j_call: TRBJ2-3
v_call: TRBV28
cdr3_aa: CASSLADEIDTQYF

j_call: TRBJ2-5
v_call: TRBV7-9
cdr3_aa: CASSLDGDRETQYF

j_call: TRBJ1-1
v_call: TRBV28
cdr3_aa: CASSLWGDRMNTEAFF

j_call: TRBJ1-1
v_call: TRBV12-3/TRBV12-4
cdr3_aa: CASSPGQAPTEAFF

j_call: TRBJ2-1
v_call: TRBV29-1
cdr3_aa: CSGEGSYNEQFF

j_call: TRBJ2-3
v_call: TRBV14
cdr3_aa: CASSQFNTDTQYF

j_call: TRBJ2-7
v_call: TRBV5-1
cdr3_aa: CASSVDLEGSYEQYF

j_call: TRBJ1-5
v_call: TRBV7-6
cdr3_aa: CASSLMSGSYQPQHF

j_call: TRBJ2-5
v_call: TRBV12-3/TRBV12-4
cdr3_aa: CASSLRRAETQYF

j_call: TRBJ2-1
v_call: TRBV4-1
cdr3_aa: CASSQGLAGYEQFF

j_call: TRBJ2-2
v_call: TRBV7-3
cdr3_aa: CASSLDLNTGELFF

j_call: TRBJ2-5
v_call: TRBV6-2/TRBV6-3
cdr3_aa: CASSMGLGRKETQYF

j_call: TRBJ2-1
v_call: TRBV15
cdr3_aa: CATSRVLDEQFF

j_call: TRBJ1-1
v_call: TRBV18
cdr3_aa: CASSPPYTEAFF

j_call: TRBJ1-5
v_call: TRBV5-1
cdr3_aa: CASSLYAGESSNQPQHF

j_call: TRBJ2-1
v_call: TRBV20-1
cdr3_aa: CSATTNKDLYNEQFF

j_call: TRBJ1-3
v_call: TRBV29-1
cdr3_aa: CSVGGGTSGNTIYF

j_call: TRBJ2-7
v_call: TRBV29-1
cdr3_aa: CSVVAGTGEAGVYEQYF

j_call: TRBJ2-1
v_call: TRBV21-1
cdr3_aa: CASSKVCGWVNEQFF

j_call: TRBJ2-2
v_call: TRBV7-2
cdr3_aa: CASSHSGVPNTGELFF

j_call: TRBJ1-5
v_call: TRBV12-5
cdr3_aa: CASGLWGQPQHF

j_call: TRBJ1-3
v_call: TRBV5-1
cdr3_aa: CASSPSRPNSGNTIYF

j_call: TRBJ2-5
v_call: TRBV7-9
cdr3_aa: CASSSLAGQGRETQYF

j_call: TRBJ2-1
v_call: TRBV12-3/TRBV12-4
cdr3_aa: CASSHGASGHSYNEQFF

j_call: TRBJ2-1
v_call: TRBV28
cdr3_aa: CASSLRVSEVDNEQFF

j_call: TRBJ1-1
v_call: TRBV4-1
cdr3_aa: CASSQDIENTEAFF

j_call: TRBJ1-1
v_call: TRBV15
cdr3_aa: CATSRDSRGKGEAFF

j_call: TRBJ2-1
v_call: TRBV7-9
cdr3_aa: CASSPLQNEQFF

j_call: TRBJ1-2
v_call: TRBV20-1
cdr3_aa: CSARAPNYGYTF

j_call: TRBJ1-4
v_call: TRBV19
cdr3_aa: CASRLKQSKLFF

j_call: TRBJ2-7
v_call: TRBV29-1
cdr3_aa: CSALAGDRDEQYF

j_call: TRBJ2-2
v_call: TRBV19
cdr3_aa: CASSITSGTNTGELFF

j_call: TRBJ2-2
v_call: TRBV15
cdr3_aa: CATSRDRVSGELFF

j_call: TRBJ1-3
v_call: TRBV4-1
cdr3_aa: CASSQETEFSGNTIYF

j_call: TRBJ2-3
v_call: TRBV20-1
cdr3_aa: CSARDMKERVSSTDTQYF

j_call: TRBJ2-5
v_call: TRBV29-1
cdr3_aa: CSVEEGIAEETQCF

j_call: TRBJ2-1
v_call: TRBV29-1
cdr3_aa: CSVRGVEGAPYNEQFF

j_call: TRBJ2-3
v_call: TRBV6-2/TRBV6-3
cdr3_aa: CASSYSSWVFTDTQYF

j_call: TRBJ1-1
v_call: TRBV30
cdr3_aa: CAWSEMTGLNTEAFF

j_call: TRBJ1-2
v_call: TRBV5-1
cdr3_aa: CASSLVGGEAEGYTF

j_call: TRBJ2-1
v_call: TRBV29-1
cdr3_aa: CSVVFGDSSYNEQFF

j_call: TRBJ1-5
v_call: TRBV30
cdr3_aa: CAWSSPMAGIQPQHF

j_call: TRBJ1-2
v_call: TRBV4-1
cdr3_aa: CASSQESNYGYTF

j_call: TRBJ1-6
v_call: TRBV27
cdr3_aa: CASSARTGGKRMGSPLHF

j_call: TRBJ1-6
v_call: TRBV20-1
cdr3_aa: CSAPKDRGNSPLHF

j_call: TRBJ2-1
v_call: TRBV3-1
cdr3_aa: CASSQQLLNEQFF

j_call: TRBJ1-4
v_call: TRBV27
cdr3_aa: CASSSPGSGVEKLFF

j_call: TRBJ2-1
v_call: TRBV29-1
cdr3_aa: CSVSGTNGINEQFF

j_call: TRBJ1-2
v_call: TRBV28
cdr3_aa: CASSSSVDRGLGYGYTF

j_call: TRBJ2-7
v_call: TRBV7-3
cdr3_aa: CASSLEGGRGYEQYF

j_call: TRBJ2-5
v_call: TRBV12-3/TRBV12-4
cdr3_aa: CASSFPTGGDETQYF

j_call: TRBJ2-3
v_call: TRBV5-1
cdr3_aa: CASSWDPVGADTQYF